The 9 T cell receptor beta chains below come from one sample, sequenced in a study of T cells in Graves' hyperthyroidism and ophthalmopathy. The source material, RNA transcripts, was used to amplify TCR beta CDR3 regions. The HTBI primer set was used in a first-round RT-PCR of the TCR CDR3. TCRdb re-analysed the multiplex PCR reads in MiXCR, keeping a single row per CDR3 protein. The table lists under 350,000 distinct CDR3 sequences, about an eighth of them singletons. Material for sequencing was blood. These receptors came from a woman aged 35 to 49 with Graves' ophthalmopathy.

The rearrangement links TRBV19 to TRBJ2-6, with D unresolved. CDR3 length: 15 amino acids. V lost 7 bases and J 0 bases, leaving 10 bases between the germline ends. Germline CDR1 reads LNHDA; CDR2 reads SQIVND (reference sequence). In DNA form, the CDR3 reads TGTGCCAGTAAATCTGGTCGCTCTGGGGCCAACGTCCTGACTTTC. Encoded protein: CASKSGRSGANVLTF.

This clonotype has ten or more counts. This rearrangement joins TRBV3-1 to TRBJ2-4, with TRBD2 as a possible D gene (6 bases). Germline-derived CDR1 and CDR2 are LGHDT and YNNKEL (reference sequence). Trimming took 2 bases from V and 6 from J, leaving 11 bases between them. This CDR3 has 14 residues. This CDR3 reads CASSQLGGTNIQYF. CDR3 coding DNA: TGTGCCAGCAGCCAACTAGGAGGGACAAACATTCAGTACTTC.

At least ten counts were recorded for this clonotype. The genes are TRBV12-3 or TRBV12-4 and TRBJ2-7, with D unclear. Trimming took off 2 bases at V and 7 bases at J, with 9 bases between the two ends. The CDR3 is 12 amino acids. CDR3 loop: CASSLKGKEQYF. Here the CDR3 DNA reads TGTGCCAGCAGTTTAAAGGGTAAAGAGCAGTACTTC.

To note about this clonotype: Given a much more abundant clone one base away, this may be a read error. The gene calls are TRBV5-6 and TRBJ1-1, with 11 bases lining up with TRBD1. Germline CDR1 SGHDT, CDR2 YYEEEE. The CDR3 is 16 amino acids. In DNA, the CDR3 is TGTGCCAGCAGTTCTCTAGGACAGGGGGCATACACTGAAGCTCTCTTT. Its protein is CASSSLGQGAYTEALF. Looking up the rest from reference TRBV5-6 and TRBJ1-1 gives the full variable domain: DAGVTQSPTHLIKTRGQQVTLRCSPKSGHDTVSWYQQALGQGPQFIFQYYEEEERQRGNFPDRFSGHQFPNYSSELNVNALLLGDSALYLCASSSLGQGAYTEALFGQGTRLTVV.

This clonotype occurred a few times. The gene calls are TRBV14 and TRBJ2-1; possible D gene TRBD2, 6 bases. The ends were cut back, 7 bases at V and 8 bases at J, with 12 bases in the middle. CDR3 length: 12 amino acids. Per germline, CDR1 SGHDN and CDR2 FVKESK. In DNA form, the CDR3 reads TGTGCCAGCATCCCGGGGGTCTATGAGCAGTTCTTC. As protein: CASIPGVYEQFF.

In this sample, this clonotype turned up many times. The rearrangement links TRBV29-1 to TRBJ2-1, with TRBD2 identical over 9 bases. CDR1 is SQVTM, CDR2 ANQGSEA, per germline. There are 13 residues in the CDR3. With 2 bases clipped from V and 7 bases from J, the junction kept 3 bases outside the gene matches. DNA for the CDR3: TGCAGCGTTGAACCTAGCGGGATAAATGAGCAGTTCTTC. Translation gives CSVEPSGINEQFF.

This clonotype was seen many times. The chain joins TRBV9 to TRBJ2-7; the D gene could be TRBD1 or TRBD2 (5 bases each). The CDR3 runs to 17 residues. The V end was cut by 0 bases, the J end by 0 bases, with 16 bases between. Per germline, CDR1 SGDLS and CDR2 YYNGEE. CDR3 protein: CASSVAGGPPLSYEQYF. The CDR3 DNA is TGTGCCAGCAGCGTAGCTGGGGGACCACCCCTCTCCTACGAGCAGTACTTC.

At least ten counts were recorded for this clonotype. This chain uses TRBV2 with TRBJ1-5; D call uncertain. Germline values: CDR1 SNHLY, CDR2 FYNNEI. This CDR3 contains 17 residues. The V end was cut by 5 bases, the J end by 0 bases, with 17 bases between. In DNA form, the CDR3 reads TGTGCCAGCAGTTATCTGTCCCCGCGGAGTAGCAATCAGCCCCAGCATTTT. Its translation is CASSYLSPRSSNQPQHF.

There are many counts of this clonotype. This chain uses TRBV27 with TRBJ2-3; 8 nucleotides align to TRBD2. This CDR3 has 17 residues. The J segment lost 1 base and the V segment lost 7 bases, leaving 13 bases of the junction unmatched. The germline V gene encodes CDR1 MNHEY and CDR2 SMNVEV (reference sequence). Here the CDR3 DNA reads TGTGCCAGCATTGGTTGGGGCGCTAGCGGGCGCACAGATACGCAGTATTTT. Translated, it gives CASIGWGASGRTDTQYF.